Included here is one T cell receptor beta chain sequence, with context. Its antigen remains unidentified. CDR1 is SGDLS and CDR2 is YYNGEE in the germline V gene. The CDR3 is made up of 16 amino acids. Between the trimmed V and J ends, which lost 4 bases and 1 base, there was a span of 16 bases. The sample comes from a study of cytomegalovirus exposure and HLA in healthy donors. Sequencing used immunoSEQ multiplex PCR; TCRdb keeps in-frame clones, though not all of them. The table lists about 360,000 clones, about nine tenths of them singletons. Study-wide results and limits: It was found in a later analysis that first-cohort TCR clusters tended to co-occur in the 130 or so validation repertoires.

The chain is built from TRBV9 and TRBJ2-3; weak D call: TRBD2 (5 bases). The specimen was PBMCs. The sequence was obtained from a woman under 30 in good health and CMV-seronegative. The CDR3 DNA follows: TGTGCCAGCAGCACGCTCACTAGAAGGGGCACAGATACGCAGTATTTT. It translates to CASSTLTRRGTDTQYF.